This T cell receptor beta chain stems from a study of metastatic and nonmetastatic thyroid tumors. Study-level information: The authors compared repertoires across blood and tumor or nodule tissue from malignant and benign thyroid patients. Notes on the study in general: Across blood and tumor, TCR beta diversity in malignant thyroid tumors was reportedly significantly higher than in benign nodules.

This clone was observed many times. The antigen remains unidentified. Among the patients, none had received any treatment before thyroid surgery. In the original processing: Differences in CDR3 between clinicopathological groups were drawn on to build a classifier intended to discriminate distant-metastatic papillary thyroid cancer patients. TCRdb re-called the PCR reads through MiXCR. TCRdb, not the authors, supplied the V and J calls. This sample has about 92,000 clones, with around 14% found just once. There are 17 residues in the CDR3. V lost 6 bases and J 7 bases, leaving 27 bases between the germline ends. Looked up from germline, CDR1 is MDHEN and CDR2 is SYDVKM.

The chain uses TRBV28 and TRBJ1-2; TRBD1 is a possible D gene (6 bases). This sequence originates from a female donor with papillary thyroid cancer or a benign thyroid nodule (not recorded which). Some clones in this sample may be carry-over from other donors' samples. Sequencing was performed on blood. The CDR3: CASSYTFRAAGESGYTF. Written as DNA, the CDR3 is TGTGCCAGCAGCTACACCTTTCGGGCCGCAGGGGAAAGTGGCTACACCTTC.